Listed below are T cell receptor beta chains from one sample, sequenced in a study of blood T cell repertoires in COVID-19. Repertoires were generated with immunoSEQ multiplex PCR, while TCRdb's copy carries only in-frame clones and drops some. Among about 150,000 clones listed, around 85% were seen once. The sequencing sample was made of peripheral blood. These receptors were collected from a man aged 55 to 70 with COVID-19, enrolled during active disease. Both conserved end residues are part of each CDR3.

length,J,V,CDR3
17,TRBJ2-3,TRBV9,CASSVGGLGVEADTQYF
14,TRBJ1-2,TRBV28,CASRPGQGVRGYTF
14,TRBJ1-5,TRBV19,CASSTDSNGYPQHF
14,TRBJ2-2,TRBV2,CASRDQGSPGELFF
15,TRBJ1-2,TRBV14,CASSADRLTSYGYTF
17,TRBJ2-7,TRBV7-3,CASSLGTGGSLTYEQYF
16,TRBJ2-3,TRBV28,CASSIEILTSPDTQYF
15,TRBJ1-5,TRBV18,CASSLGQVSNQPQHF
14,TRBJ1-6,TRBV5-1,CASSLGGDNSPLHF
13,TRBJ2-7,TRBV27,CASRMGGNYEQYF
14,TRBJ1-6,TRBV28,CASGRTLGDSPLHF
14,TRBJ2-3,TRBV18,CASAQGASTDTQYF
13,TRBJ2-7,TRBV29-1,CSAEHAGGYEQYF
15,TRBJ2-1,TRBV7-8,CASSITSGSYNEQFF
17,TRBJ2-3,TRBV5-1,CASSIRPGTASTDTQYF
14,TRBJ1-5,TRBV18,CASSQTGGQQPQHF
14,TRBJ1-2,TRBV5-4,CASSLDVSSYGYTF
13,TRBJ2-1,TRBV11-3,CASMVEGVNEQFF
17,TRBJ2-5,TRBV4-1,CASSPERGQDFPGTQYF
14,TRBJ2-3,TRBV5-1,CASSLGGGPDTQYF
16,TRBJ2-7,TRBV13,CASSYKMGLYSYEQYF
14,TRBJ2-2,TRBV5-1,CASRFRTATGELFF
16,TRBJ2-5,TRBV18,CASSPLGLAGQETQYF
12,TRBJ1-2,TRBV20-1,CSASTTGLGYTF
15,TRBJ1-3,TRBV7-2,CASSLVLASGNTIYF
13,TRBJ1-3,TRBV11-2,CASSTSSGNTIYF
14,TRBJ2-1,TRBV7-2,CASSPLLQGLEQFF
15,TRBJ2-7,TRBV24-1,CATSDRHQNHYEQYF